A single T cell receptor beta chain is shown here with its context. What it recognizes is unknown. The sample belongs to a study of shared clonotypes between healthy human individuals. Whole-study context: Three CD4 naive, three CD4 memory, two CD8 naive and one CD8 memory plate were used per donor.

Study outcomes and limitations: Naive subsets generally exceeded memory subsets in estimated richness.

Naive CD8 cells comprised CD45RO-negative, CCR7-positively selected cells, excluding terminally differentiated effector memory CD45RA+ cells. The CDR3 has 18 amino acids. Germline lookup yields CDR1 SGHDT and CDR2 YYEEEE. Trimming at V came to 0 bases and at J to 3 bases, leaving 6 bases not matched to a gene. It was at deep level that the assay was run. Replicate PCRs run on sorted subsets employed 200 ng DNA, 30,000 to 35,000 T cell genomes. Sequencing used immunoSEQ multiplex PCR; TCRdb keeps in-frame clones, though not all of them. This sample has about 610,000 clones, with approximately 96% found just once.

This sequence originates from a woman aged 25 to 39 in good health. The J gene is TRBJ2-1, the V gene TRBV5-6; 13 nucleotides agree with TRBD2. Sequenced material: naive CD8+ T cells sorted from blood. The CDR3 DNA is TGTGCCAGCAGCTTGGCCTGGACTAGCGGGAGACACTACAATGAGCAGTTCTTC. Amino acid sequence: CASSLAWTSGRHYNEQFF.